This T cell receptor beta chain was found in a study of CD8+CD57+ T cells in acquired aplastic anemia. Template material for TCR beta VDJ and CDR3 profiling consisted of genomic DNA. TCRdb re-analysed the reads in MiXCR, keeping a single row per CDR3 protein. The table lists about 190,000 distinct CDR3 sequences, approximately 50% of them singletons. The V gene end was trimmed by 6 bases and the J gene end by 4 bases; junction bases not matched to a gene: 5. This CDR3 spans 13 amino acids. CDR1 is SGHTA and CDR2 is FQGNSA in the germline V gene. This clonotype came up once. The antigen is not known. General study findings and limits: No significant patient-versus-control difference appeared in CD8+ Simpson's diversity.

Sample: sorted CD4+, CD8+, or CD8+CD57+ T cells (not recorded which) from PBMCs. The V call is TRBV7-2, the J call TRBJ2-5, with TRBD2 identical over 7 bases. The TCR was taken from a human donor in good health, serving as a control. The CDR3 nucleotides are TGTGCCAGCAGGGCCGGGGGGTCAGAGACCCAGTACTTC. This translates into CASRAGGSETQYF.